The 20 T cell receptor beta chains below all came from one sample that was sequenced in a study of neurological immune-mediated disorders. MiXCR, applied by TCRdb to the 5' RACE reads, yields one record per CDR3 protein. The sample carries 35,000 to 40,000 distinct CDR3 sequences, 11% recorded once. The time point is: technical triplicate 1. Sample: PBMCs. The source is a man in his sixties with HTLV-1-associated myelopathy (HAM/TSP).

This clonotype was counted ten times or more. This chain connects TRBV6-6 to TRBJ2-1, with D perhaps TRBD1 (5 bases). Per the germline V gene, CDR1 is MNHNY and CDR2 is SVGAGI (reference sequence). The CDR3 is 18 residues long. Trimming pared 0 bases from V and 0 bases from J, leaving 15 bases between. This CDR3 reads CASSYSPTVLSSYNEQFF. In DNA form, the CDR3 reads TGTGCCAGCAGTTACTCCCCGACAGTCTTGAGCTCCTACAATGAGCAGTTCTTC.

This clonotype was observed a single time. The genes are TRBV20-1 and TRBJ1-4; the D is unclear. Germline CDR1 and CDR2: DFQATT and SNEGSKA (reference sequence). This CDR3 spans 14 amino acids. V was shortened by 6 bases and J by 4 bases, with 15 bases between the two germline ends. The chain's CDR3 is CSALGRGLNEKLFF. DNA for the CDR3: TGCAGTGCCCTGGGTCGAGGACTTAATGAAAAACTGTTTTTT.

This clonotype was recorded many times. The chain combines TRBV5-1 with TRBJ2-1; 14 bases line up with TRBD2. CDR1 is SGHRS, CDR2 YFSETQ, per germline. This CDR3 comprises 15 residues. Unmatched junction bases numbered 6, after V lost 4 bases and J lost 9 bases. The CDR3 here is CASSLGLAGEGEQFF. The DNA of the CDR3 is TGCGCCAGCAGCCTGGGACTAGCGGGAGAGGGTGAGCAGTTCTTC.

Many counts were recorded for this clonotype. The V gene is TRBV28, the J gene TRBJ2-1; D gene ambiguous. CDR1 is MDHEN, CDR2 SYDVKM, per germline. This CDR3 has 14 residues. The V end was cut by 6 bases, the J end by 3 bases, with 12 bases between. The CDR3 reads CASRAWTYYNEQFF. The CDR3 DNA follows: TGTGCCAGCAGGGCTTGGACCTACTACAATGAGCAGTTCTTC.

This clonotype was recorded many times. The V and J genes are TRBV9 and TRBJ1-2; a possible D gene is TRBD1 (5 bases). Germline assignment: CDR1 SGDLS and CDR2 YYNGEE. CDR3 length: 17 amino acids. V shed 0 bases and J shed 0 bases, with 15 bases lying between them. The DNA of the CDR3 is TGTGCCAGCAGCGTAGAGCCCACCGGGACGGCTAACTATGGCTACACCTTC. Protein product: CASSVEPTGTANYGYTF. The full variable domain, rest sourced from reference TRBV9 and TRBJ1-2, is DSGVTQTPKHLITATGQRVTLRCSPRSGDLSVYWYQQSLDQGLQFLIQYYNGEERAKGNILERFSAQQFPDLHSELNLSSLELGDSALYFCASSVEPTGTANYGYTFGSGTRLTVV.

This clonotype was found many times. The V and J genes are TRBV9 and TRBJ1-2, with a tentative D call TRBD1 (5 bases). CDR3 length equals 15 residues. Germline-derived CDR1 and CDR2 are SGDLS and YYNGEE. The V gene lost 4 bases and the J gene lost 4 bases, with 17 bases spanning the gap. CDR3 region: CASSIDGGSTYGYTF. CDR3 nucleotide sequence: TGTGCCAGCAGCATCGACGGGGGATCCACCTATGGCTACACCTTC.

This clonotype was recorded many times. The J gene is TRBJ1-5, the V gene TRBV27; tentative D call: TRBD1 (5 bases). Per the germline V gene, CDR1 is MNHEY and CDR2 is SMNVEV (reference sequence). The CDR3 loop spans 15 amino acids. V lost 6 bases, J lost 2 bases, and 14 bases lay in between. The CDR3 DNA reads as TGTGCCAGCAGAACAACCGGACACGGCAATCAGCCCCAGCATTTT. Protein sequence: CASRTTGHGNQPQHF.

The V call is TRBV9, the J call TRBJ2-1, with D maybe TRBD2 (6 bases). The CDR3 runs to 17 residues. V lost 4 bases to trimming and J lost 5 bases, with 22 bases between them. Germline CDR1 reads SGDLS; CDR2 reads YYNGEE. The CDR3 nucleotides are TGTGCCAGCAGCCCGACGGTCCCTAGCGCCATACACAATGAGCAGTTCTTC. Amino acids: CASSPTVPSAIHNEQFF.

This clonotype was detected many times. The chain has TRBV7-9 and TRBJ2-3; 8 positions agree with TRBD1. V lost 1 base to trimming and J lost 2 bases; unmatched junction nucleotides: 5. Per the germline V gene, CDR1 is SEHNR and CDR2 is FQNEAQ (reference sequence). This CDR3 has 16 residues. The CDR3 DNA reads TGTGCCAGCAGCTTAGGGGCAGGGGGCTTCACAGATACGCAGTATTTT. Its protein product is CASSLGAGGFTDTQYF.

This clonotype showed up many times. V is TRBV7-9 and J is TRBJ2-5; D call uncertain. V shed 1 base and J shed 5 bases, with 17 bases lying between them. Germline V lookup: CDR1 SEHNR, CDR2 FQNEAQ (reference sequence). The CDR3 extends over 16 amino acids. Written as DNA, the CDR3 is TGTGCCAGCAGCTTAGGGGTCGGAGTTCAACGGGAGACCCAGTACTTC. Its translation is CASSLGVGVQRETQYF. Full variable domain (outside the CDR3, taken from reference TRBV7-9 and TRBJ2-5): DTGVSQNPRHKITKRGQNVTFRCDPISEHNRLYWYRQTLGQGPEFLTYFQNEAQLEKSRLLSDRFSAERPKGSFSTLEIQRTEQGDSAMYLCASSLGVGVQRETQYFGPGTRLLVL.

This clonotype was detected many times. V gene TRBV18 combines with J gene TRBJ1-1; D perhaps matches TRBD1 (5 bases). From germline, CDR1 is KGHSH and CDR2 LQKENI. The CDR3 has 18 residues. V lost 0 bases and J 1 base, leaving 18 bases between the germline ends. The CDR3 sequence is CASSPPSSGTGANTEAFF. CDR3 bases: TGTGCCAGCTCACCACCATCATCCGGGACCGGTGCGAACACTGAAGCTTTCTTT.

With respect to this clonotype: The CDR3 does not close with the conserved phenylalanine or tryptophan, likely indicating a read error. The chain joins TRBV7-2 to TRBJ1-2; D possibly corresponds to TRBD1 (6 bases). Trimming cost V 5 bases and J 9 bases, with 19 bases left between them. Per germline, CDR1 SGHTA and CDR2 FQGNSA. There are 14 residues in the CDR3. CDR3 protein: CASSPAGGWYCYTC. The CDR3 DNA reads as TGTGCCAGCAGCCCCGCCGGGGGCTGGTATTGCTACACCTGC.

This clonotype came up many times. The rearrangement uses TRBV7-9 and TRBJ2-1, with D possibly matching TRBD1 (6 bases). Trimming took 3 bases from V and 9 from J, leaving 21 bases between them. CDR1 and CDR2 (germline): SEHNR, FQNEAQ (reference sequence). This CDR3 is 16 amino acids long. The CDR3 DNA is TGTGCCAGCAGCTTTTGGCTGACAGGCCAGGACCTTGAGCAGTTCTTC. It codes for CASSFWLTGQDLEQFF.

At least ten counts were recorded for this clonotype. The chain uses TRBV5-6 and TRBJ1-5, with 10 bases matching TRBD1. This CDR3 contains 15 residues. J gave up 5 bases and V 4 bases, and 6 bases lay outside the gene matches. Germline assignment: CDR1 SGHDT and CDR2 YYEEEE. CDR3 in DNA: TGTGCCAGCAGCCTGGGGACAGGGGAGTATCAGCCCCAGCATTTT. Protein product: CASSLGTGEYQPQHF.

The table lists this clonotype with many counts. This sequence joins TRBV27 and TRBJ1-2, with D possibly being TRBD1 (6 bases). Germline V gene lookup returns CDR1 MNHEY and CDR2 SMNVEV (reference sequence). The CDR3 spans 11 residues. The V and J ends lost 8 bases and 8 bases respectively, with 12 bases between them. CDR3 loop: CASGGARGYTF. The CDR3 DNA follows: TGTGCCAGCGGGGGGGCGAGAGGCTACACCTTC.

At least ten counts were recorded for this clonotype. The genes are TRBV27 and TRBJ1-2; D perhaps matches TRBD1 (6 bases). Germline CDR1 and CDR2: MNHEY and SMNVEV (reference sequence). The length of the CDR3 is 13 residues. V gave up 8 bases and J gave up 8 bases, with 18 bases separating them. The CDR3 coding sequence is TGTGCCAGCTCCCCCCAGGGGCTCGCAGGCTACACCTTC. Its translation is CASSPQGLAGYTF.

This clonotype was recorded at least ten times. As DNA, the CDR3 is TGTGCCATCAGTGAAACAGGGGGGATGGTTGACACTGAAGCTTTCTTT. Translation gives CAISETGGMVDTEAFF. The V and J genes are TRBV10-3 and TRBJ1-1, with 8 bases fitting TRBD1. The CDR3 runs to 16 residues. With 3 bases clipped from V and 3 bases from J, the junction kept 9 bases outside the gene matches. Germline V gives CDR1 ENHRY, CDR2 SYGVKD.

This clonotype was seen at least ten times. CDR3 protein: CASSRGQGQFLSQFF. As DNA, the CDR3 is TGTGCCAGCAGCCGTGGGCAGGGGCAGTTCCTCTCGCAGTTCTTC. The gene calls are TRBV7-9 and TRBJ2-1, with a possible D match to TRBD1 (6 bases). CDR1 and CDR2 from the germline V gene are SEHNR and FQNEAQ (reference sequence). The V gene lost 5 bases and the J gene lost 12 bases, with 23 bases spanning the gap. This CDR3 comprises 15 residues.

This clonotype was recorded at least ten times. The CDR3 coding sequence is TGTGCCAGCAGCCAGTGGCAAATGGGTCATTACGAGCAGTACTTC. It specifies CASSQWQMGHYEQYF. V and J are TRBV3-1 and TRBJ2-7; D gene unclear. There are 15 residues in the CDR3. Trimming pared 3 bases from V and 4 bases from J, leaving 16 bases between. Germline V gene data show CDR1 as LGHDT and CDR2 as YNNKEL (reference sequence).

The sample holds many counts of this clonotype. The genes are TRBV4-1 and TRBJ2-2; D gene uncertain. Germline CDR1 is MGHRA and CDR2 is YSYEKL. The CDR3 contains 16 residues. Trimming stripped 3 bases from V and 1 base from J, with 12 bases between. CDR3 DNA sequence: TGCGCCAGCAGCCATTCGTGGGGATTGAACACCGGGGAGCTGTTTTTT. Translated, it gives CASSHSWGLNTGELFF.